This TCR beta chain stems from a study of blood T cell repertoires in COVID-19. TCRdb's copy holds only in-frame clones and misses some; the assay was immunoSEQ multiplex PCR. The data show around 260,000 clones, roughly 90% seen once. The CDR3 contains 17 residues. The germline V gene has CDR1 KGHSH and CDR2 LQKENI. The V end lost 3 bases, the J end lost 4 bases, and 19 bases lay between the germline ends. Sequencing was carried out using PBMCs or T cells enriched from blood (not recorded which). The genes are TRBV18 and TRBJ1-5; D is unclear. The source of this sequence is a woman younger than 45 who had recovered from COVID-19. The CDR3 bases are TGTGCCAGCTCACCGGACCACCTCGGGGTAGGGAATCAGCCCCAGCATTTT. Protein product: CASSPDHLGVGNQPQHF.